The 11 T cell receptor beta chains below were found in one sample sequenced in a study of read filtering for tumor transcriptome and immune sequencing. From roughly 0.4 ug of RNA, a library with molecular barcoded alpha/delta and beta/gamma adaptors was made. TCRdb fed the reads into MiXCR, producing one record per CDR3 protein. Here the sample spans roughly 130,000 distinct CDR3 sequences, 10% to 15% being singletons. What was sequenced was a population of CD138-negative cells sorted from bone marrow. The origin of the receptors is a donor aged 40 or older with multiple myeloma.

This clonotype was picked up a small number of times. This chain links TRBV11-2 with TRBJ1-4; 7 bases match TRBD1. V dropped 5 bases and J dropped 7; count of bases not matched to a gene: 7. The CDR3 extends over 14 amino acids. Germline V gives CDR1 SGHAT, CDR2 FQNNGV. CDR3 protein: CASSRDSVREKLFF. As DNA, the CDR3 is TGTGCCAGCAGCCGGGACAGCGTCCGTGAAAAACTGTTTTTT.

The table lists this clonotype with many counts. The junction and the germline gene differ at one end; a read error may be behind it. The chain links TRBV5-1 to TRBJ2-1; D unresolved. In germline, CDR1 is SGHRS, CDR2 YFSETQ. The CDR3 totals 13 residues. In DNA, the CDR3 is TGCGCCCGCAGCTTGGATGGGCCCTATGAGCAGTTCTTC. Translation: CARSLDGPYEQFF.

There are many counts of this clonotype. CDR3 sequence reads: CASRARGYNEQFF. The CDR3, as DNA: TGTGCCAGCAGAGCCAGGGGGTACAATGAGCAGTTCTTC. The chain combines TRBV6-1 with TRBJ2-1; TRBD1 aligns across 7 bases. CDR3 size: 13 residues. The V segment lost 6 bases and the J segment 4 bases; nucleotides outside the gene matches: 3. Germline loops: CDR1 MNHNS, CDR2 SASEGT.

This clonotype was detected many times. The chain carries TRBV20-1 and TRBJ2-2, with TRBD2 identical over 8 bases. The CDR3 loop spans 14 amino acids. V shed 2 bases, J shed 1 base, and the junction held 0 bases outside the gene matches. Germline loops: CDR1 DFQATT, CDR2 SNEGSKA (reference sequence). CDR3 residues: CSARLAGNTGELFF. CDR3 coding DNA: TGCAGTGCTAGACTAGCGGGGAACACCGGGGAGCTGTTTTTT.

This clonotype was detected many times. This sequence joins TRBV6-1 and TRBJ2-3; D gene uncertain. CDR1 and CDR2 (germline): MNHNS, SASEGT. This CDR3 has 13 amino acids. V shed 4 bases and J shed 2 bases, with 7 bases lying between them. DNA of the CDR3: TGTGCCAGCAGTGGGCAGAACACAGATACGCAGTATTTT. It codes for CASSGQNTDTQYF.

Many counts were recorded for this clonotype. This rearrangement joins TRBV7-9 to TRBJ2-3; TRBD2 might be the D (6 bases). This CDR3 contains 14 residues. Trimming removed 7 bases at V and 2 bases at J, with 13 bases between. The germline V gene encodes CDR1 SEHNR and CDR2 FQNEAQ (reference sequence). CDR3 amino acids: CASKPLATTDTQYF. CDR3 bases: TGTGCCAGCAAACCTCTAGCGACCACAGATACGCAGTATTTT.

This clonotype was counted many times. The V and J genes are TRBV20-1 and TRBJ2-7, with 7 bases matching TRBD2. This CDR3 has 14 residues. The J segment lost 5 bases and the V segment lost 3 bases, leaving 10 bases of the junction unmatched. The V gene's germline CDR1 is DFQATT and CDR2 SNEGSKA (reference sequence). The CDR3 nucleotides read TGCAGTGCTAGTGTCGGAGCGGGGATCGACGAGCAGTACTTC. Residues: CSASVGAGIDEQYF.

The chain links TRBV2 to TRBJ2-7; unclear D gene. V dropped 7 bases and J dropped 0 bases, with 4 bases sitting between them. This CDR3 region has 11 residues. CDR1 SNHLY and CDR2 FYNNEI come from the germline V gene. The CDR3, as DNA: TGTGCCAGCAAAGTCTCCTACGAGCAGTACTTC. It translates to CASKVSYEQYF. Supplemented by reference TRBV2 and TRBJ2-7, the full variable domain reads EPEVTQTPSHQVTQMGQEVILRCVPISNHLYFYWYRQILGQKVEFLVSFYNNEISEKSEIFDDQFSVERPDGSNFTLKIRSTKLEDSAMYFCASKVSYEQYFGPGTRLTVT.

On this clonotype: A read error may explain this, as a much larger clone is one base away. The chain uses TRBV12-3 or TRBV12-4 and TRBJ1-5; D is unresolved. The CDR3 runs to 16 residues. V lost 6 bases, J lost 5 bases, and 20 bases lay in between. The CDR3 DNA sequence: TGTGCCAGCAGCCCGTCGGATTTAATCAGCGATCAGCCCCAGCATTTT. Amino acids: CASSPSDLISDQPQHF.

This clonotype turned up a few times. For the CDR3, the DNA is TGCAGTGCTAGAGAACCATTCCTCAGGGACGGAGATACGCAGTATTTT. Its protein product is CSAREPFLRDGDTQYF. The chain recombines TRBV20-1 with TRBJ2-3; D possibly matches TRBD1 or TRBD2 (5 bases each). Germline V gene data show CDR1 as DFQATT and CDR2 as SNEGSKA (reference sequence). Deletions cut 0 bases from V and 5 bases from J, with 18 bases between. The CDR3 has 16 amino acids.

The V gene is TRBV18, the J gene TRBJ2-3; either TRBD1 or TRBD2 may supply D (5 bases each). The germline V gene encodes CDR1 KGHSH and CDR2 LQKENI. The CDR3 has 14 amino acids. V was shortened by 2 bases and J by 4 bases, with 10 bases between the two germline ends. The DNA for the CDR3 is TGTGCCAGCTCACCAATGAGGGACGCAGATACGCAGTATTTT. This encodes CASSPMRDADTQYF.